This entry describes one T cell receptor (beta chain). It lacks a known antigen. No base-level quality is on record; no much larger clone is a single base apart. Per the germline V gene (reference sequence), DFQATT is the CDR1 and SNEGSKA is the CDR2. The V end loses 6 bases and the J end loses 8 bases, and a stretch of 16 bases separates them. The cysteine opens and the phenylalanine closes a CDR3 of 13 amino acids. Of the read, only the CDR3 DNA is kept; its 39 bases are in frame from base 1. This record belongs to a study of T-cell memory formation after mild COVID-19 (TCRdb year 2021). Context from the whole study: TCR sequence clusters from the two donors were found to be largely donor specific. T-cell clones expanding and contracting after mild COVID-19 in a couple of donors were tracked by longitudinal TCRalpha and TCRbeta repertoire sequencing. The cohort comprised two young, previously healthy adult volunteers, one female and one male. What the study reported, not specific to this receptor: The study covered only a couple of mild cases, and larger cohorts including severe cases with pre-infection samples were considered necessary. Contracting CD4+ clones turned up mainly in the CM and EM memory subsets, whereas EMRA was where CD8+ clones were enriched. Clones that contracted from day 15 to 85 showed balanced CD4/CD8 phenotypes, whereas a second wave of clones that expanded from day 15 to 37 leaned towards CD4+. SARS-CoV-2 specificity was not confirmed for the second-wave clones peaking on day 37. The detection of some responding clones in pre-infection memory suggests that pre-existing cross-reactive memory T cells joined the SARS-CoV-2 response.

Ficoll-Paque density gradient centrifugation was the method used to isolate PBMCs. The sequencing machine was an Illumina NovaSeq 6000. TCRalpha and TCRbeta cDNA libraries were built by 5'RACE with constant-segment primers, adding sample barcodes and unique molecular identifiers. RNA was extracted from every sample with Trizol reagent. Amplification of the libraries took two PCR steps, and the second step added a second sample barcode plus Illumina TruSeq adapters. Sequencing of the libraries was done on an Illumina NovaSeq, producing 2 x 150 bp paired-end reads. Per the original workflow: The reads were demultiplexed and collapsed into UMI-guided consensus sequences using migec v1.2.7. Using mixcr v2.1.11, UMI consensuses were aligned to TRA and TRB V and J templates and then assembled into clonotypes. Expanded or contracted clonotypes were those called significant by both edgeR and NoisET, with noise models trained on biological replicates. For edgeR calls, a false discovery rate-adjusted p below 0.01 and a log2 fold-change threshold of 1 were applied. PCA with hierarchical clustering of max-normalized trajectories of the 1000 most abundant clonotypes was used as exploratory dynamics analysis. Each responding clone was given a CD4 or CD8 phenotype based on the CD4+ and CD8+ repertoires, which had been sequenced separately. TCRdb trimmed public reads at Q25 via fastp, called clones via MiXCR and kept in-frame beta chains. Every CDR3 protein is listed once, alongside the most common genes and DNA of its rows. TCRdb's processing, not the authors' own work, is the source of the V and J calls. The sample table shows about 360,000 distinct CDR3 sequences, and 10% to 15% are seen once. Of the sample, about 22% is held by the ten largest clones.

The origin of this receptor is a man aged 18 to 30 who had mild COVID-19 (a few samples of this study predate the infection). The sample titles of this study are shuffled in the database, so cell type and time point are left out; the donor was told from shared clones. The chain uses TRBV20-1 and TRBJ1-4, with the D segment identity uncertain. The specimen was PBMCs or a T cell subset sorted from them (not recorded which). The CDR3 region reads CSAERAGLEKLFF. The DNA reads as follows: TGCAGTGCAGAAAGGGCGGGCTTAGAAAAACTGTTTTTT.